The sequence of this T cell receptor (beta chain) was determined in a study of shared clonotypes between healthy human individuals. Study-wide results and caveats: Relative to their counterparts shared across all four donors, non-shared clonotypes exhibited diminished generation probabilities. Large sequencing depth failed to make sorted-subset sequencing complete, rarefaction showed.

Remarks on this clone: The target antigen is unknown.

The CDR3 is made up of 15 amino acids. Germline V lookup: CDR1 SGHNT, CDR2 YYREEE (reference sequence). Trimming at V came to 3 bases and at J to 4 bases, leaving 9 bases not matched to a gene. Assay: immunoSEQ multiplex PCR; the TCRdb copy retains only in-frame clones and omits some. Of 500,000 to 700,000 clones listed, 90% to 95% are singletons. Terminally differentiated effector memory CD45RA+ cells were excluded from the naive CD8 cells, which were CD45RO-negative and positively selected for CCR7. This sequence was found in a woman between 25 and 40 years old in good health. The V gene is TRBV5-4, the J gene TRBJ1-2; 7 nucleotides align to TRBD1. Material for sequencing was naive CD8+ T cells sorted from blood. CDR3 DNA: TGTGCCAGCAGCTCGAAAAGGGACAGATCCTATGGCTACACCTTC. Its translation: CASSSKRDRSYGYTF.